This TCR beta chain was identified during a study of cytomegalovirus exposure and HLA in healthy donors. About the study: Among some 400 genotyped donors, more than 65% fell in the Caucasian-associated ancestry cluster. General study results and limits: Per a prior analysis, the majority of TCR beta V segments were productive roughly 90% or roughly 30% of the time.

The PCR employed 60 Vbeta primers together with 13 Jbeta primers. TCRdb's copy holds only in-frame clones and misses some; the assay was immunoSEQ multiplex PCR. The profile covers approximately 150,000 clones, with around 80% appearing a single time and around 9.8% taken by the ten largest. On this clone: Its antigen is not identified.

Germline V gene data show CDR1 as GTSNPN and CDR2 as SVGIG (reference sequence). The CDR3 spans 14 residues. V dropped 2 bases and J dropped 3; count of bases not matched to a gene: 3. The sample taken for sequencing was PBMCs. This sequence was found in a man between 18 and 35 years old in good health and CMV-seropositive. V is TRBV30 and J is TRBJ1-4; 7 bases fit TRBD1. CDR3 protein: CAWSPGTANEKLFF. CDR3 sequence (DNA): TGTGCCTGGAGTCCCGGGACAGCTAATGAAAAACTGTTTTTT.